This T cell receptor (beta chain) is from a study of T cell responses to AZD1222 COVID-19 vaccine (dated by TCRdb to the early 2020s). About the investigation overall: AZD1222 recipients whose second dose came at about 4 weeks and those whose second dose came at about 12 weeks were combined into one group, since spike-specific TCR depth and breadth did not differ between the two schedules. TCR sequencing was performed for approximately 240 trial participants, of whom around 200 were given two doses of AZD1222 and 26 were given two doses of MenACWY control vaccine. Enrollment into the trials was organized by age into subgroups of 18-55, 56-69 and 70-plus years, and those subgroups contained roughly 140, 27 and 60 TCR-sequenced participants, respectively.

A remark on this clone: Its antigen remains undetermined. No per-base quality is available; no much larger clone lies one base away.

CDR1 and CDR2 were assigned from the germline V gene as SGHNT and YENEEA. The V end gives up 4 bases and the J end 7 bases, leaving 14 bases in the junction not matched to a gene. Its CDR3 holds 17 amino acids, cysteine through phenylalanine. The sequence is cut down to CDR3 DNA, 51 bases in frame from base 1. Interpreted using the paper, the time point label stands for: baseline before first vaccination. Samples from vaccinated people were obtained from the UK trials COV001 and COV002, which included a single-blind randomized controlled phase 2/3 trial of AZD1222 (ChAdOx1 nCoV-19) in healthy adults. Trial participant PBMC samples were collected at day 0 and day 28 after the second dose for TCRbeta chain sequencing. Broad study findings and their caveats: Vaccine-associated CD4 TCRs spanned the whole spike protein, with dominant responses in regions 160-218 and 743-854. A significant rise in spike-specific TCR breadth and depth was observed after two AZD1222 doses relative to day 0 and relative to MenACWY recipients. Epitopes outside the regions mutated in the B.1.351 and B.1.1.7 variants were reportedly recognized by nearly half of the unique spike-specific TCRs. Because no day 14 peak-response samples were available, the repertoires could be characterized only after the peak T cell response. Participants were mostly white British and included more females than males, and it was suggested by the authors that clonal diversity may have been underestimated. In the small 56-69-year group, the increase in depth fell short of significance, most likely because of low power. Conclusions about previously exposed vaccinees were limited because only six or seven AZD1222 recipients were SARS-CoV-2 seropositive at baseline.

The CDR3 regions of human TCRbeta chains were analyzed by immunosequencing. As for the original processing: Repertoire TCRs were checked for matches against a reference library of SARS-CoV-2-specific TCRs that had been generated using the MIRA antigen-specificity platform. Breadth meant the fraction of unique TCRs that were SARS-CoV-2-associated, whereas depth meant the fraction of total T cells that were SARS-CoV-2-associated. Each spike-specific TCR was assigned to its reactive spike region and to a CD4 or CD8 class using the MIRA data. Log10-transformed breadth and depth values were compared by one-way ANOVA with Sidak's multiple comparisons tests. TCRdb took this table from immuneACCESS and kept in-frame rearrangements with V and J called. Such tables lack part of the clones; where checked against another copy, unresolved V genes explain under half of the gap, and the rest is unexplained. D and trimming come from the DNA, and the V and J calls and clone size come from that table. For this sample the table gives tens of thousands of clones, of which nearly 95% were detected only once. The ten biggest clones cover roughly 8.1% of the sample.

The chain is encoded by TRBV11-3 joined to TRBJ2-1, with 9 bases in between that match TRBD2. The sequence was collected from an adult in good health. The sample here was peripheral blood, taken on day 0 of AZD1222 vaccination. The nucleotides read TGTGCCAGCAGCTCCGGGAGGGGACTAGCCCCTGAAAATGAGCAGTTCTTC. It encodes CASSSGRGLAPENEQFF.